This T cell receptor beta chain was identified in a study of blood T cell repertoires in COVID-19. Study at large: PBMCs, B-cell-depleted T cells, or T cells were the source of the cDNA or gDNA that made up the material.

This CDR3 comprises 16 residues. From germline, CDR1 is MDHEN and CDR2 SYDVKM. J gave up 1 base and V 4 bases, and 1 base lay outside the gene matches. Profiled with immunoSEQ multiplex PCR; TCRdb holds only in-frame clones, not every one. The sample comprises around 280,000 clones, about nine tenths of which are singletons, and 1.7% rests with the top ten. Individuals drawn from under 30 US areas were roughly 18 to 100 years old. Which cohort a participant joined came from the clinical history participants gave. The source is a woman between 35 and 50 years old who had recovered from COVID-19. The rearrangement joins TRBV28 to TRBJ2-4; 13 bases line up with TRBD2. The sequencing sample was made of PBMCs or T cells enriched from blood (not recorded which). The CDR3 is CASSSLAGGAKNIQYF. The CDR3 region has the DNA TGTGCCAGCAGTTCACTAGCGGGAGGGGCCAAAAACATTCAGTACTTC.